The source of this T cell receptor beta chain is a study of T-cell reconstitution after alpha-beta-depleted transplantation in children. Unique molecular identifiers tagged the TCRbeta library. MiXCR, run by TCRdb on the PCR reads, gives a single entry per CDR3 protein. The repertoire has more than 400,000 distinct CDR3 sequences, roughly 43% of them found once; the top ten carry about 30%. V was trimmed by 6 bases and J by 7 bases, leaving 10 bases between them. This CDR3 has 12 residues. Germline CDR1 and CDR2: ENHRY and SYGVKD. The sample in question was PBMCs, obtained before TCRalphabeta/CD19-depleted stem cell transplant. This sequence joins TRBV10-3 and TRBJ2-1; D possibly corresponds to TRBD1 (6 bases). The TCR was taken from a girl aged 2 to 10 with aplastic anemia, due to receive a stem cell transplant. The CDR3 DNA reads TGTGCCATCAGGGCACAGGGAAATGAGCAGTTCTTC. Its translation is CAIRAQGNEQFF.